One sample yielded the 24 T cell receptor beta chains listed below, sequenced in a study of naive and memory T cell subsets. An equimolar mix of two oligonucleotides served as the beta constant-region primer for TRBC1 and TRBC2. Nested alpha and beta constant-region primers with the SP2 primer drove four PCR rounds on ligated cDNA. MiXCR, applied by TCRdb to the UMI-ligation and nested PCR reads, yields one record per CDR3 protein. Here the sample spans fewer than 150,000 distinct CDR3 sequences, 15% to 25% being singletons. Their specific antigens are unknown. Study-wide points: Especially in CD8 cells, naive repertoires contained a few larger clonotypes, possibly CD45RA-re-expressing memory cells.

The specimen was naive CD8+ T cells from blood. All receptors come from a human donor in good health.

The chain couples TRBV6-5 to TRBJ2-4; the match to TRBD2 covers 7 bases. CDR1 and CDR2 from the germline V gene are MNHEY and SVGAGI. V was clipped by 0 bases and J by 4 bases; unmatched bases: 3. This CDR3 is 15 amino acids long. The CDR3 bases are TGTGCCAGCAGTTACTCGAGTAGCGGGAAAAACATTCAGTACTTC. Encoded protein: CASSYSSSGKNIQYF.

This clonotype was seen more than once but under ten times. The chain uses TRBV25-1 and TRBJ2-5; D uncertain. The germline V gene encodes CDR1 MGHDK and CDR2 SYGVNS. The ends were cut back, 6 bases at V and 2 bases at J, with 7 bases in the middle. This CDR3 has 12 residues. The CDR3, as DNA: TGTGCCAGCAGGGGAATTCAAGAGACCCAGTACTTC. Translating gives CASRGIQETQYF.

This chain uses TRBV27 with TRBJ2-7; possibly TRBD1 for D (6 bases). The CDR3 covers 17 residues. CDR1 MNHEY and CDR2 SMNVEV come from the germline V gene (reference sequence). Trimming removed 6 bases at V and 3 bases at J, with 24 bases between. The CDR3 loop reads CASSFSGTQNPGYEQYF. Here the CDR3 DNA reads TGTGCCAGCAGCTTTTCCGGGACACAGAACCCAGGCTACGAGCAGTACTTC.

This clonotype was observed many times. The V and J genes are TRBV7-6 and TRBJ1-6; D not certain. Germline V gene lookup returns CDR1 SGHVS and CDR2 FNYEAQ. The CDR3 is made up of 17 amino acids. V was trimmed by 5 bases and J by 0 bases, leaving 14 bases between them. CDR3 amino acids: CASSANSASSYNSPLHF. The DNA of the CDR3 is TGTGCCAGCAGCGCGAACAGTGCGAGCTCCTATAATTCACCCCTCCACTTT. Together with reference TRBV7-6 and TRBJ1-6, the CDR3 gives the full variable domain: GAGVSQSPRYKVTKRGQDVALRCDPISGHVSLYWYRQALGQGPEFLTYFNYEAQQDKSGLPNDRFSAERPEGSISTLTIQRTEQRDSAMYRCASSANSASSYNSPLHFGNGTRLTVT.

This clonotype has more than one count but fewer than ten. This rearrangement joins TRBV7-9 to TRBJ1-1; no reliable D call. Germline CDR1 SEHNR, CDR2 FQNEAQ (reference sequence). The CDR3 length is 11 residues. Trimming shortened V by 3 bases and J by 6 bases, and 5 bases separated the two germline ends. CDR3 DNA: TGTGCCAGCAGCTTTCAGCCTGAAGCTTTCTTT. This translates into CASSFQPEAFF.

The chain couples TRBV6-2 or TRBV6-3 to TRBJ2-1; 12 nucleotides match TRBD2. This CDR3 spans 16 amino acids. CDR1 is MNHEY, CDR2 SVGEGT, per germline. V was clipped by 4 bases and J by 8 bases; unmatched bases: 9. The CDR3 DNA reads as TGTGCCAGCAGTTCTCCCGGTCTAGCGGGAGGGTATGAGCAGTTCTTC. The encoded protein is CASSSPGLAGGYEQFF.

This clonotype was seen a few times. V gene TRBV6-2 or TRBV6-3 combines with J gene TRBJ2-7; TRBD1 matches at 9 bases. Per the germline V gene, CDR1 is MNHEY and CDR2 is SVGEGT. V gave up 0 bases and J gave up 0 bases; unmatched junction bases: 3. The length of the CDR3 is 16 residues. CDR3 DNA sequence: TGTGCCAGCAGTTACTCGTGGACAGGGGCCTCCTACGAGCAGTACTTC. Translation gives CASSYSWTGASYEQYF.

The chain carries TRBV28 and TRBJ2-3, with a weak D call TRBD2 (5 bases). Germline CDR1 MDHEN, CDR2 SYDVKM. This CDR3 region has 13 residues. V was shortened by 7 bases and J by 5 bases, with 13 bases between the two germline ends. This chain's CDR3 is CASNPGWIDTQYF. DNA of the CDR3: TGTGCCAGCAATCCGGGATGGATAGATACGCAGTATTTT.

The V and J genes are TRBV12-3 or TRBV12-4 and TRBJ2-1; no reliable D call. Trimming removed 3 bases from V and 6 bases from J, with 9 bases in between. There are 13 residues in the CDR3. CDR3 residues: CASSFIQGNEQFF. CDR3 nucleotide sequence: TGTGCCAGCAGTTTTATTCAAGGCAATGAGCAGTTCTTC.

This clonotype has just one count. CDR3 bases: TGTGCCAGCAGTGCGACAGGGAATAGCAATCAGCCCCAGCATTTT. This gives the protein CASSATGNSNQPQHF. The V and J genes are TRBV6-2 or TRBV6-3 and TRBJ1-5; 7 bases line up with TRBD1. The germline gives CDR1 MNHEY, CDR2 SVGEGT. The trim removed 5 bases at V and 0 bases at J, leaving 4 bases unmatched. The CDR3 length is 15 residues.

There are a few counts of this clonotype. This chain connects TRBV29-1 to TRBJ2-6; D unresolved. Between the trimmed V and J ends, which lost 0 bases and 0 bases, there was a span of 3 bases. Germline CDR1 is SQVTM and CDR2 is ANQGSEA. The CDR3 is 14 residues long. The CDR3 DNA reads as TGCAGCGTTGAAGACACCTCTGGGGCCAACGTCCTGACTTTC. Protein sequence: CSVEDTSGANVLTF.

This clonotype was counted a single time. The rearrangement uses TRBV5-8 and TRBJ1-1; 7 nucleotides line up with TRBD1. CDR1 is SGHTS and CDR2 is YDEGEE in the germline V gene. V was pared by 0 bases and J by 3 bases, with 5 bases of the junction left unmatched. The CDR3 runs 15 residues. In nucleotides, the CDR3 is TGTGCCAGCAGCTTGGGAGGGACAGCGTACACTGAAGCTTTCTTT. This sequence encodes CASSLGGTAYTEAFF. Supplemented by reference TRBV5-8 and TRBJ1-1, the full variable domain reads EAGVTQSPTHLIKTRGQQATLRCSPISGHTSVYWYQQALGLGLQFLLWYDEGEERNRGNFPPRFSGRQFPNYSSELNVNALELEDSALYLCASSLGGTAYTEAFFGQGTRLTVV.

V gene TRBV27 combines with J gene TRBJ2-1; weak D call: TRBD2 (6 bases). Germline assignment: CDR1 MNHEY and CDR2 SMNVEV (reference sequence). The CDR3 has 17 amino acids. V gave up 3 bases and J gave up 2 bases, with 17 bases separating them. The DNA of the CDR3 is TGTGCCAGCAGTTTTTCCGTCGGGAGTATCACCTACAATGAGCAGTTCTTC. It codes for CASSFSVGSITYNEQFF.

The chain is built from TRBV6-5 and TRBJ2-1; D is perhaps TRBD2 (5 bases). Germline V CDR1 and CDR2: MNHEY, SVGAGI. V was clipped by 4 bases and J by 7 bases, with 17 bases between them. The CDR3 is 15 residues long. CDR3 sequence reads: CASSLLVGVGNEQFF. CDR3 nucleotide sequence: TGTGCCAGCAGTTTACTAGTCGGAGTGGGGAATGAGCAGTTCTTC.

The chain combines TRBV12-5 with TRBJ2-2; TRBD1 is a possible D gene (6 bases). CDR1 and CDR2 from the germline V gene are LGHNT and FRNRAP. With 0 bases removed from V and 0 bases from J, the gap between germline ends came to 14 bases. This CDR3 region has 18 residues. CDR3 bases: TGTGCTAGTGGTTTGGTATTGACGGGACATACGAACACCGGGGAGCTGTTTTTT. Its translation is CASGLVLTGHTNTGELFF.

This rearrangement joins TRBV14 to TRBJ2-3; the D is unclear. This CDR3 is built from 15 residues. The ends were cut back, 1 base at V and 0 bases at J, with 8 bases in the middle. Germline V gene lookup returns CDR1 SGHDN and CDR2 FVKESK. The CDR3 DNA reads TGTGCCAGCAGCCAAGGTTTCACTAGCACAGATACGCAGTATTTT. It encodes CASSQGFTSTDTQYF. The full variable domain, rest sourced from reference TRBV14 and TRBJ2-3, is EAGVTQFPSHSVIEKGQTVTLRCDPISGHDNLYWYRRVMGKEIKFLLHFVKESKQDESGMPNNRFLAERTGGTYSTLKVQPAELEDSGVYFCASSQGFTSTDTQYFGPGTRLTVL.

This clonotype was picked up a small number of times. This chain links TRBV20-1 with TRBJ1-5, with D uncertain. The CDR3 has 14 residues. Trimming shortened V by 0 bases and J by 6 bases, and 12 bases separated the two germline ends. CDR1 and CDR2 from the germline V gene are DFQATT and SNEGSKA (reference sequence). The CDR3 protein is CSARDPLKIQPQHF. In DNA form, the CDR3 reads TGCAGTGCTAGAGACCCCCTTAAGATTCAGCCCCAGCATTTT.

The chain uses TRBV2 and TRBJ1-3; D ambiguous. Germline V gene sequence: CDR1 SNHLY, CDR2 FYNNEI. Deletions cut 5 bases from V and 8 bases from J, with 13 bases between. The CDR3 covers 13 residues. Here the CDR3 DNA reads TGTGCCAGCAGTCGTCTGAGTGGGGACACCATATATTTT. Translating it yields CASSRLSGDTIYF.

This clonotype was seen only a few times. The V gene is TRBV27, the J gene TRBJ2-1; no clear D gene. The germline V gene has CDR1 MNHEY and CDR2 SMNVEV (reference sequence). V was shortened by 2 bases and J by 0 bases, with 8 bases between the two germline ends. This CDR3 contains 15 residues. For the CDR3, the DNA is TGTGCCAGCAGTTTACTCCCCGACTCCTACAATGAGCAGTTCTTC. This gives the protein CASSLLPDSYNEQFF.

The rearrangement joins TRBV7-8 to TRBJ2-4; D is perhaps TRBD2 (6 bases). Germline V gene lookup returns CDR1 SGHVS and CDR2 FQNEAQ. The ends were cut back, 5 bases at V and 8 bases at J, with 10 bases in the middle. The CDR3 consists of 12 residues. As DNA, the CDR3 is TGTGCCAGCAGCGCCCGGGACTACATTCAGTACTTC. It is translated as CASSARDYIQYF. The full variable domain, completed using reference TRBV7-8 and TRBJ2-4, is GAGVSQSPRYKVAKRGQDVALRCDPISGHVSLFWYQQALGQGPEFLTYFQNEAQLDKSGLPSDRFFAERPEGSVSTLKIQRTQQEDSAVYLCASSARDYIQYFGAGTRLSVL.

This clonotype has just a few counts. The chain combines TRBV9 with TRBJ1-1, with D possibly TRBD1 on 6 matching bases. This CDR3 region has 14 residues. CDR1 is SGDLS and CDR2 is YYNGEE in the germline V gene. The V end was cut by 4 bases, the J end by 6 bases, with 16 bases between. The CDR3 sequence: CASSPGAGNAEAFF. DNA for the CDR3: TGTGCCAGCAGCCCAGGGGCCGGGAATGCTGAAGCTTTCTTT.

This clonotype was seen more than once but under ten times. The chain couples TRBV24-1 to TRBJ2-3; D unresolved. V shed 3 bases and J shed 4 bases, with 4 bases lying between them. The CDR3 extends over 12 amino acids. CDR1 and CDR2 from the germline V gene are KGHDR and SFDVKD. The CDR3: CATSDRADTQYF. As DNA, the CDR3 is TGTGCCACCAGTGATCGAGCAGATACGCAGTATTTT.

The CDR3: CASSSLGDTPKETQYF. For the CDR3, the DNA is TGTGCCAGCAGTTCCCTAGGGGACACCCCAAAGGAGACCCAGTACTTC. The rearrangement joins TRBV27 to TRBJ2-5; tentatively, D is TRBD1 (6 bases). This CDR3 is built from 16 residues. Germline V CDR1 and CDR2: MNHEY, SMNVEV (reference sequence). V was shortened by 4 bases and J by 5 bases, with 20 bases between the two germline ends.

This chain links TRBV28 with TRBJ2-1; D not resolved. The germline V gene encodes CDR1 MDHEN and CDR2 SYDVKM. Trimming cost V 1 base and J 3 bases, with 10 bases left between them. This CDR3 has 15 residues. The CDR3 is CASSLSGAIYNEQFF. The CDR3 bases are TGTGCCAGCAGTTTATCTGGCGCCATCTACAATGAGCAGTTCTTC.